Sequencing of this TCR beta chain was carried out in a study of blood T cells in healthy people across ages. Study-wide results and limits: Researchers deemed the diversity estimates from one million T cells underestimates.

There are a few counts of this clonotype. The antigen is unknown. A second PCR, run for about 7 to 12 cycles, used a sample-barcoded 5' primer plus a J-beta primer mix. TCRdb re-analysed the 5' RACE reads in MiXCR, keeping a single row per CDR3 protein. The sample includes approximately 1,000,000 distinct CDR3 sequences, roughly 45% of them seen just once. The origin of this receptor is a woman aged 60-75 years in good health. The sequenced material came from blood.

The CDR3 spells CASSVTSGMYEQYF. The CDR3 DNA reads as TGCGCCAGCAGCGTGACTAGCGGGATGTACGAGCAGTACTTC. The chain has TRBV5-1 and TRBJ2-7; 11 nucleotides match TRBD2. This CDR3 contains 14 residues. Germline CDR1 reads SGHRS; CDR2 reads YFSETQ. Germline trimming cut 4 bases from V and 4 bases from J; bases unmatched to any gene: 4.